What follows are 6 T cell receptor beta chains derived from one specimen sequenced in a study of T cell responses to AZD1222 COVID-19 vaccine. Some clones are missing from TCRdb's copy, which holds only in-frame ones; the method was immunoSEQ multiplex PCR. This sample carries 140,000 to 150,000 clones, roughly 93% of them seen once, and the ten largest clones take under 6.5%. Specimen: peripheral blood, collected on day 0 of AZD1222 vaccination. The receptors here all came from an adult in good health.

V and J are TRBV6-5 and TRBJ2-5; the D gene is possibly TRBD1 (5 bases). The CDR3 has 15 residues. V lost 2 bases and J 4 bases, leaving 14 bases between the germline ends. Germline V gene sequence: CDR1 MNHEY, CDR2 SVGAGI. The CDR3 sequence: CASSYGTGARETQYF. The CDR3 nucleotides read TGTGCCAGCAGTTACGGCACAGGAGCCCGAGAGACCCAGTACTTC.

The gene calls are TRBV13 and TRBJ2-5, with D tentatively TRBD2 (6 bases). Germline CDR1 and CDR2: PRHDT and FYEKMQ (reference sequence). V shed 3 bases and J shed 4 bases, with 24 bases lying between them. This CDR3 is built from 18 residues. The CDR3, as DNA: TGTGCCAGCAGCTTTGCCAAGACTAGTGGCGGGACTTTAGAGACCCAGTACTTC. Its protein is CASSFAKTSGGTLETQYF. The full variable domain, rest sourced from reference TRBV13 and TRBJ2-5, is AAGVIQSPRHLIKEKRETATLKCYPIPRHDTVYWYQQGPGQDPQFLISFYEKMQSDKGSIPDRFSAQQFSDYHSELNMSSLELGDSALYFCASSFAKTSGGTLETQYFGPGTRLLVL.

The chain has TRBV5-4 and TRBJ2-7; 11 nucleotides match TRBD2. The CDR3 is 16 residues long. Germline V gives CDR1 SGHNT, CDR2 YYREEE (reference sequence). The V gene end was trimmed by 4 bases and the J gene end by 4 bases; junction bases not matched to a gene: 10. CDR3 DNA sequence: TGTGCCAGCAGCGCTTTTAGCGGGAGGGCCCCTTACGAGCAGTACTTC. As protein: CASSAFSGRAPYEQYF.

This clone appeared once. This chain uses TRBV19 with TRBJ1-5, with no clear D. CDR3 length equals 18 residues. The V end was cut by 7 bases, the J end by 0 bases, with 22 bases between. CDR1 and CDR2 (germline): LNHDA, SQIVND (reference sequence). CDR3 sequence (DNA): TGTGCCAGTACCCCCCGCGGCTTAGGAACTGGTAGCAATCAGCCCCAGCATTTT. It translates to CASTPRGLGTGSNQPQHF.

This clone was recorded once. The chain recombines TRBV5-6 with TRBJ1-1; TRBD1 aligns across 7 bases. The CDR3 sequence is 15 residues long. Germline V CDR1 and CDR2: SGHDT, YYEEEE. The V segment lost 0 bases and the J segment 4 bases; nucleotides outside the gene matches: 6. The CDR3 nucleotides are TGTGCCAGCAGCTTGGGGACAGGTTGGTCCACTGAAGCTTTCTTT. The encoded protein is CASSLGTGWSTEAFF.

The chain links TRBV11-2 to TRBJ2-7, with 8 bases identical to TRBD2. J lost 6 bases, V lost 5 bases, and 9 bases had no gene match. The CDR3 extends over 14 amino acids. Germline CDR1 and CDR2: SGHAT and FQNNGV. The DNA for the CDR3 is TGTGCCAGCAGCAATAGCGGGGATCTCCGCGAGCAGTACTTC. As protein: CASSNSGDLREQYF.